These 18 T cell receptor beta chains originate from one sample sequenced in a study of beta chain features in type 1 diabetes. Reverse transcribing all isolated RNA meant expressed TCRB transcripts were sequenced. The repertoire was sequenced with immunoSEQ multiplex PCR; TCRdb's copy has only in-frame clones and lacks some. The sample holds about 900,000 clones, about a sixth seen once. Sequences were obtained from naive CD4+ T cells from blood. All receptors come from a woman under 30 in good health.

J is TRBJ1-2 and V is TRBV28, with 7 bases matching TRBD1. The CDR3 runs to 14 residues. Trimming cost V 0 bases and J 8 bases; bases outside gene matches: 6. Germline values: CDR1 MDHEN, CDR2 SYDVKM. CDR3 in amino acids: CASSLWETGKGYTF. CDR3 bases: TGTGCCAGCAGTTTATGGGAGACAGGGAAAGGCTACACCTTC.

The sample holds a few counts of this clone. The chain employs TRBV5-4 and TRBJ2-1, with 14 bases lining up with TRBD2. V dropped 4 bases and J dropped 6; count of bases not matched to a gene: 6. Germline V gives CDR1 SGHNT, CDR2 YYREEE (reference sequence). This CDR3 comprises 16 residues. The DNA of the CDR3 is TGTGCCAGCAGCGGGGGACTAGCGGGAGCCGGCAATGAGCAGTTCTTC. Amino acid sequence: CASSGGLAGAGNEQFF.

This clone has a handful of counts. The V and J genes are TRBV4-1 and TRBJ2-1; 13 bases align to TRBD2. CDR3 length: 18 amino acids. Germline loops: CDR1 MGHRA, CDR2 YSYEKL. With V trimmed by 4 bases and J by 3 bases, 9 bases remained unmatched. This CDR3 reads CASSRYVGLAGNYNEQFF. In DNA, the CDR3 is TGCGCCAGCAGCCGATACGTGGGACTAGCGGGAAACTACAATGAGCAGTTCTTC.

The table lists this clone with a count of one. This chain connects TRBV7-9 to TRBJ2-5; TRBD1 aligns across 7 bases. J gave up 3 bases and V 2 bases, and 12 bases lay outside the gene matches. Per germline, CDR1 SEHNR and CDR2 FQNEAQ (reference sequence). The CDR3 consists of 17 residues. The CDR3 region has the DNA TGTGCCAGCAGCTTATTAATGGGACAGAAAAATAAAGAGACCCAGTACTTC. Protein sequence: CASSLLMGQKNKETQYF.

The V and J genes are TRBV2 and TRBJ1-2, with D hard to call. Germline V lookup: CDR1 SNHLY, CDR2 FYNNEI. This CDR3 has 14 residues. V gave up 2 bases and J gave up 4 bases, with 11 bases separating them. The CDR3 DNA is TGTGCCAGCAGTGAAACAACAGCAATCTATGGCTACACCTTC. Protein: CASSETTAIYGYTF. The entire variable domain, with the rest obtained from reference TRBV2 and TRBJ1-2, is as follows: EPEVTQTPSHQVTQMGQEVILRCVPISNHLYFYWYRQILGQKVEFLVSFYNNEISEKSEIFDDQFSVERPDGSNFTLKIRSTKLEDSAMYFCASSETTAIYGYTFGSGTRLTVV.

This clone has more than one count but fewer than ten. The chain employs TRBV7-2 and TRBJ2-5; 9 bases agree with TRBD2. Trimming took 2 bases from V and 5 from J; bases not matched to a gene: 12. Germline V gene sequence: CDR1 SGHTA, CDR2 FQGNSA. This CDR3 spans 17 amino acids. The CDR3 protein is CASSLTAGLAIGETQYF. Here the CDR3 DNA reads TGTGCCAGCAGCTTAACCGCGGGACTAGCTATCGGGGAGACCCAGTACTTC.

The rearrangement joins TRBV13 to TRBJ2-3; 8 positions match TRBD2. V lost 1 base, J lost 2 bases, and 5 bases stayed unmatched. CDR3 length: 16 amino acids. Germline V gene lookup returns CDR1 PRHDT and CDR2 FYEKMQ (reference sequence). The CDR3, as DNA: TGTGCCAGCAGCTTAGCGGGCGGGAGGCTCACAGATACGCAGTATTTT. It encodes CASSLAGGRLTDTQYF.

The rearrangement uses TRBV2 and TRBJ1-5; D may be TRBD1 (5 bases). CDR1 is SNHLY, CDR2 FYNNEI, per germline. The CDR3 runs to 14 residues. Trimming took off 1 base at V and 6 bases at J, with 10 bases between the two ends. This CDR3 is CASSEGRGTQPQHF. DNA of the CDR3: TGTGCCAGCAGTGAAGGTAGGGGTACTCAGCCCCAGCATTTT.

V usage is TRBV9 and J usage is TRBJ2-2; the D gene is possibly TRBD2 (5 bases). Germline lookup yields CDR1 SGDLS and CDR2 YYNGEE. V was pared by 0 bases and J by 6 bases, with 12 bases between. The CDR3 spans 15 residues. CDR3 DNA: TGTGCCAGCAGCGTAGCAGGTCAGAGGGCCGGGGAGCTGTTTTTT. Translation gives CASSVAGQRAGELFF.

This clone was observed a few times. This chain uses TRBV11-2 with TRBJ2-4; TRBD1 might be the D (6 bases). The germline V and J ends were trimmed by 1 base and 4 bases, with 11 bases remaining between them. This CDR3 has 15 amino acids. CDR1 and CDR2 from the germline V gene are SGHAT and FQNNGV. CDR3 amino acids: CASSLVQGPKNIQYF. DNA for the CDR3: TGTGCCAGCAGCTTAGTGCAGGGGCCTAAAAACATTCAGTACTTC.

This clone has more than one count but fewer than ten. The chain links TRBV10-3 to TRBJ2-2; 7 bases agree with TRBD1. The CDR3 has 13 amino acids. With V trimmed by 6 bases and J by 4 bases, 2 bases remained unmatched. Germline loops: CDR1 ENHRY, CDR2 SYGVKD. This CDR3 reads CAIRDRTTGELFF. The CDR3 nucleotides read TGTGCCATCAGGGACAGGACCACCGGGGAGCTGTTTTTT.

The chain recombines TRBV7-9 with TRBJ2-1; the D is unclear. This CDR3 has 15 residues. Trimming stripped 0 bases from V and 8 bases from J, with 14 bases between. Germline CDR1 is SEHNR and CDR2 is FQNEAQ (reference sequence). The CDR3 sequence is CASSLALQSVHEQFF. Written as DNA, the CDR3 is TGTGCCAGCAGCTTAGCTCTACAGAGCGTCCATGAGCAGTTCTTC.

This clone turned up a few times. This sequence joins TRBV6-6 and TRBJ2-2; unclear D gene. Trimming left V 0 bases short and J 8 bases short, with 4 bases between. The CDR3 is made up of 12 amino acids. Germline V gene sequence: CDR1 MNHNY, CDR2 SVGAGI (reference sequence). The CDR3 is CASSYSKGELFF. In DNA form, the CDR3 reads TGTGCCAGCAGTTACTCGAAAGGGGAGCTGTTTTTT.

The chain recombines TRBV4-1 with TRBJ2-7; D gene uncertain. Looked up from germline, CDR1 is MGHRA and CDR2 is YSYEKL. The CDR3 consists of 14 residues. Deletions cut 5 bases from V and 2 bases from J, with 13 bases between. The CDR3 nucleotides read TGCGCCAGCAGCTCCCAGGAAGATACCTACGAGCAGTACTTC. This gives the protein CASSSQEDTYEQYF.

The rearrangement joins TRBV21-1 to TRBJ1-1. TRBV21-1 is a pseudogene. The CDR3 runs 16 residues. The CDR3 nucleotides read TGTGCCAGCAGCATCACCGACGGGGCGTTGGGGACTGAAGCTTTCTTT. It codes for CASSITDGALGTEAFF.

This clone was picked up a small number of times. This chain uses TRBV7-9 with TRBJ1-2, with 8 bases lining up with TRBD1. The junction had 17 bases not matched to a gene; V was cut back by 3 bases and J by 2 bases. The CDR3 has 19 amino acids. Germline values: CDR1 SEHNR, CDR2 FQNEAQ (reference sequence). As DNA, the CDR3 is TGTGCCAGCAGCTTGTCCCCCCCGGACAGGGTTGCATCCAACTATGGCTACACCTTC. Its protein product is CASSLSPPDRVASNYGYTF.

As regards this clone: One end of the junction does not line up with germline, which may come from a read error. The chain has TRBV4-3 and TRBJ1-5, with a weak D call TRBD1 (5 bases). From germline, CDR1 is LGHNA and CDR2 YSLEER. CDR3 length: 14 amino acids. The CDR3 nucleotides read TGCGCCAACAGCCAAGGTCAGGGTCATCAGCCCCAGCATTTT. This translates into CANSQGQGHQPQHF.

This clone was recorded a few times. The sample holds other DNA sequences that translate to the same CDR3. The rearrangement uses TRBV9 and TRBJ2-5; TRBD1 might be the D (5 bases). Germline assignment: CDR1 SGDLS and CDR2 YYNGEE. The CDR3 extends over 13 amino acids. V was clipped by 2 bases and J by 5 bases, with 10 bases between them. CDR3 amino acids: CASSVDSRETQYF. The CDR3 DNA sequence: TGTGCCAGCAGCGTTGACAGTCGGGAGACCCAGTACTTC. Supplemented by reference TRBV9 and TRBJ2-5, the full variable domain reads DSGVTQTPKHLITATGQRVTLRCSPRSGDLSVYWYQQSLDQGLQFLIQYYNGEERAKGNILERFSAQQFPDLHSELNLSSLELGDSALYFCASSVDSRETQYFGPGTRLLVL.